This note documents a single T cell receptor beta chain sequence. Assay: immunoSEQ multiplex PCR; the TCRdb copy retains only in-frame clones and omits some. The data show roughly 50,000 clones, around 88% seen once. This sample is part of a study of radiotherapy plus CTLA-4 blockade in lung cancer. V was pared by 0 bases and J by 8 bases, with 11 bases of the junction left unmatched. Germline CDR1 and CDR2: SGDLS and YYNGEE. The CDR3 totals 17 residues. This TCR came from a human donor with non-small cell lung cancer that progressed on radiotherapy plus ipilimumab. Some clones in this sample may be carry-over from other donors' samples. The V gene is TRBV9, the J gene TRBJ2-1, with TRBD2 matching over 10 bases. The sample consisted of peripheral blood, taken from a patient treated with radiotherapy plus ipilimumab. The CDR3: CASSVGFGAGGSDEQFF. CDR3 in DNA: TGTGCCAGCAGCGTAGGATTTGGAGCGGGAGGGTCCGATGAGCAGTTCTTC.